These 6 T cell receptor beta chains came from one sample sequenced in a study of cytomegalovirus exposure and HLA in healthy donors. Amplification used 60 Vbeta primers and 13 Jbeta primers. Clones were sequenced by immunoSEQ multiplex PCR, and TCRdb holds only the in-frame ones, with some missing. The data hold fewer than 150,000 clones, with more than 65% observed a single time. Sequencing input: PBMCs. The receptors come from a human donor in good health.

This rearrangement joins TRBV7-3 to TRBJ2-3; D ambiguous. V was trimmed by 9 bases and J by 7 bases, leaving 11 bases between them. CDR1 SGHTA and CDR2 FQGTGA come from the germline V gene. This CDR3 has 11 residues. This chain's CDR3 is CASPSVNTQYF. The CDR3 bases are TGTGCCAGTCCCAGCGTTAATACGCAGTATTTT.

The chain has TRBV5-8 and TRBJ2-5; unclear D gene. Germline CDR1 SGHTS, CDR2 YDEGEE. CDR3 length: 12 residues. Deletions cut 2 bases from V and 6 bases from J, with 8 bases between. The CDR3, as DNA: TGTGCCAGCAGCTTCTTCGACAAGACCCAGTACTTC. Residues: CASSFFDKTQYF. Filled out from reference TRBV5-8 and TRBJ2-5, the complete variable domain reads EAGVTQSPTHLIKTRGQQATLRCSPISGHTSVYWYQQALGLGLQFLLWYDEGEERNRGNFPPRFSGRQFPNYSSELNVNALELEDSALYLCASSFFDKTQYFGPGTRLLVL.

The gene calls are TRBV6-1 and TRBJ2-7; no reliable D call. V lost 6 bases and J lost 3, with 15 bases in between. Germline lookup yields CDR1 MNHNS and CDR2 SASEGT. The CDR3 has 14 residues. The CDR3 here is CASRPGVVSYEQYF. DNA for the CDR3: TGTGCCAGCAGGCCCGGAGTAGTAAGCTACGAGCAGTACTTC.

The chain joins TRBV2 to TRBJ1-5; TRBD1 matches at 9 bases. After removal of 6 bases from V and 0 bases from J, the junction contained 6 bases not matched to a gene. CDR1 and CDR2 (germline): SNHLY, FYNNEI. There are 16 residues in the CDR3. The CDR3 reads CASSRTGEYSNQPQHF. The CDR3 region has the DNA TGTGCCAGCAGCAGGACAGGGGAATATAGCAATCAGCCCCAGCATTTT.

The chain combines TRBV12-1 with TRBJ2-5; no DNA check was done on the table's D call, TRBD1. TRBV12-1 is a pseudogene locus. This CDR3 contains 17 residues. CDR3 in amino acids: CASSPFRDRGVSETQYF. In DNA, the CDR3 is TGTGCCAGCAGCCCGTTTAGAGACAGGGGAGTATCGGAGACCCAGTACTTC.

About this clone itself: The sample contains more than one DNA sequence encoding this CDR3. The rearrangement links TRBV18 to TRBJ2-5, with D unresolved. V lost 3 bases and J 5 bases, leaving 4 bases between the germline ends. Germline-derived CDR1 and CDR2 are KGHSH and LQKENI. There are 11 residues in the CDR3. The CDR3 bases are TGTGCCAGCTCACCTCGGGAGACCCAGTACTTC. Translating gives CASSPRETQYF.